This T cell receptor beta chain was sequenced for a study of CD8 T cells in ankylosing spondylitis. Details on this clonotype: Its cognate antigen is unknown.

TCRdb reanalysed the 5' RACE reads using MiXCR and keeps one entry per CDR3 protein. The table has around 150,000 distinct CDR3 sequences, approximately 7.3% seen once. Study-level points and caveats: Blood from ankylosing spondylitis patients appeared to carry a characteristic roughly eight-variant TCR beta motif.

This CDR3 contains 14 residues. Germline V gene data show CDR1 as MNHEY and CDR2 as SVGAGI. Trimming took 7 bases from V and 2 from J, leaving 14 bases between them. The rearrangement joins TRBV6-5 to TRBJ1-2; D is ambiguous. The sequenced sample consisted of blood, either unsorted or a sorted T cell fraction (not recorded which). The receptor's source is a female donor with ankylosing spondylitis or in good health (not recorded which). CDR3 protein: CASKPSRRNYGYTF. CDR3 coding DNA: TGTGCCAGCAAACCATCTCGGCGAAACTATGGCTACACCTTC.